The TCR beta chain described here comes from a study of blood T cell repertoires in COVID-19. Libraries were prepared by immunoSEQ multiplex PCR; TCRdb keeps only in-frame clonotypes and omits some of them. The profile shows about 400,000 clones, roughly 89% of them singletons. The CDR3 contains 15 residues. V dropped 8 bases and J dropped 6; count of bases not matched to a gene: 12. From germline, CDR1 is SGHTA and CDR2 FQGTGA. The clonotype comes from a woman under 40 with acute or convalescent COVID-19. The source material was peripheral blood. V is TRBV7-3 and J is TRBJ2-1, with 8 bases lining up with TRBD2. The CDR3 is CASSLAGGPRNEQFF. In nucleotides, the CDR3 is TGTGCCAGCTCCCTCGCGGGGGGCCCTCGCAATGAGCAGTTCTTC.